One sample yielded the 22 T cell receptor beta chains listed below, sequenced in a study of blood T cells in healthy people across ages. A second PCR of about 7 to 12 cycles used a sample-barcoded 5' primer and a J-beta primer mix. One entry per CDR3 protein results from TCRdb running MiXCR on the 5' RACE reads. The sample has about 1,400,000 distinct CDR3 sequences, roughly 60% seen once. The sample comprised blood. These receptors originate from a man in his late teens or twenties in good health.

This clonotype was seen only a few times. The chain links TRBV4-2 to TRBJ1-4; TRBD1 matches at 8 bases. Germline-derived CDR1 and CDR2 are LGHNA and YNFKEQ. The CDR3 has 16 residues. J was trimmed by 5 bases and V by 4 bases; bases with no gene match: 9. CDR3 loop: CASSLDREGGNEKLFF. In nucleotides, the CDR3 is TGTGCCAGCAGCCTGGACAGGGAAGGTGGGAATGAAAAACTGTTTTTT.

This clonotype was detected only a few times. V and J are TRBV25-1 and TRBJ2-3; TRBD1 matches at 10 bases. Germline assignment: CDR1 MGHDK and CDR2 SYGVNS. The CDR3 loop spans 13 amino acids. J was trimmed by 4 bases and V by 11 bases; bases with no gene match: 6. The CDR3 spells CAVGQGDADTQYF. In DNA, the CDR3 is TGTGCCGTCGGACAGGGGGACGCAGATACGCAGTATTTT. Based on the CDR3 plus reference TRBV25-1 and TRBJ2-3, the full variable domain is EADIYQTPRYLVIGTGKKITLECSQTMGHDKMYWYQQDPGMELHLIHYSYGVNSTEKGDLSSESTVSRIRTEHFPLTLESARPSHTSQYLCAVGQGDADTQYFGPGTRLTVL.

This sequence joins TRBV5-4 and TRBJ1-2, with TRBD1 as a possible D gene (5 bases). The CDR3 sequence is 14 residues long. Germline CDR1 SGHNT, CDR2 YYREEE (reference sequence). Trimming removed 2 bases at V and 3 bases at J, with 11 bases between. The CDR3 sequence: CASSLRLGDYGYTF. CDR3 DNA sequence: TGTGCCAGCAGCTTACGTCTAGGGGACTATGGCTACACCTTC.

This chain connects TRBV4-1 to TRBJ2-7; 7 bases fit TRBD2. The J call may be faulty, since TRBJ2-5 better matches the DNA end. The CDR3 is 15 amino acids. Germline V gene lookup returns CDR1 MGHRA and CDR2 YSYEKL. DNA of the CDR3: TGCGCCAGCAGCCTTTCCCCGGGGGGAAAAGAGACCCAGTACTTC. It is translated as CASSLSPGGKETQYF.

The rearrangement uses TRBV28 and TRBJ2-1; 7 bases fit TRBD2. V gave up 5 bases and J gave up 8 bases; unmatched junction bases: 9. This CDR3 contains 14 residues. Germline loops: CDR1 MDHEN, CDR2 SYDVKM. CDR3 nucleotides: TGTGCCAGCAGTCCCTTGGCCACTAGCGATGAGCAGTTCTTC. Its translation: CASSPLATSDEQFF.

The DNA for the CDR3 is TGTGCCAGCAGCCATGCGGGCAGGGGGGCCACGCAGTATTTT. It specifies CASSHAGRGATQYF. The chain carries TRBV3-1 and TRBJ2-3, with TRBD1 as a possible D gene (7 bases). With 3 bases removed from V and 9 bases from J, the gap between germline ends came to 16 bases. In germline, CDR1 is LGHDT, CDR2 YNNKEL (reference sequence). CDR3 size: 14 residues.

This clonotype was seen a handful of times. V usage is TRBV29-1 and J usage is TRBJ2-1; no firm D call. This CDR3 spans 14 amino acids. The V and J ends lost 0 bases and 7 bases respectively, with 13 bases between them. Germline CDR1 reads SQVTM; CDR2 reads ANQGSEA. CDR3 bases: TGCAGCGTTGAAGAAGGTAATCATATGAATGAGCAGTTCTTC. It yields the protein CSVEEGNHMNEQFF.

For this clonotype: Its ends do not fully match the called genes, so a read error is possible. The chain is built from TRBV4-1 and TRBJ2-5, with 12 bases lining up with TRBD2. CDR1 is MGHRA and CDR2 is YSYEKL in the germline V gene. The CDR3 length is 17 residues. The CDR3 region has the DNA TGCGCCAGCAGTCAAGGGACTAGCGGGCTATCCGAAGAGACCCAGTACTTC. Protein: CASSQGTSGLSEETQYF.

This clonotype occurred a few times. The chain uses TRBV7-2 and TRBJ2-3; D is undetermined. The CDR3 is 12 residues long. Trimming left V 0 bases short and J 12 bases short, with 10 bases between. Germline V gene sequence: CDR1 SGHTA, CDR2 FQGNSA. CDR3 coding DNA: TGTGCCAGCAGCTTAGCAGTAGGGATCCAGTATTTT. This sequence encodes CASSLAVGIQYF.

The chain joins TRBV5-1 to TRBJ2-5; 7 nucleotides match TRBD2. V was clipped by 2 bases and J by 5 bases; unmatched bases: 12. The CDR3 contains 16 residues. Germline loops: CDR1 SGHRS, CDR2 YFSETQ. The CDR3 loop is CASSFSGGARGETQYF. DNA of the CDR3: TGCGCCAGCAGCTTCTCCGGGGGTGCGCGGGGGGAGACCCAGTACTTC.

This CDR3 is CASSLDRDNSGANVLTF. The CDR3 coding sequence is TGTGCCAGCAGTTTGGACAGGGATAACTCTGGGGCCAACGTCCTGACTTTC. This chain links TRBV28 with TRBJ2-6; 8 nucleotides line up with TRBD1. The CDR3 has 17 residues. Trimming at V came to 3 bases and at J to 0 bases, leaving 4 bases not matched to a gene. Germline CDR1 reads MDHEN; CDR2 reads SYDVKM.

J is TRBJ2-5 and V is TRBV10-3; 8 bases are shared with TRBD2. CDR3 length: 15 amino acids. Germline values: CDR1 ENHRY, CDR2 SYGVKD. Trimming removed 4 bases from V and 4 bases from J; junction bases left unmatched: 8. CDR3 sequence: CAISAEALAGETQYF. The CDR3 coding sequence is TGTGCCATCAGTGCGGAGGCCCTAGCGGGAGAGACCCAGTACTTC.

This clonotype was seen only once. This chain joins TRBV12-3 or TRBV12-4 and TRBJ1-3; 9 bases map to TRBD1. V trimming: 0 bases; J trimming: 3 bases; junction bases outside the gene matches: 3. CDR3 length: 16 amino acids. CDR3 nucleotide sequence: TGTGCCAGCAGTTTAGCTTCGACAGGGGGTGGAAACACCATATATTTT. It encodes CASSLASTGGGNTIYF.

Here the CDR3 reads CASSLTGIDEQFF. CDR3 in DNA: TGTGCCAGCAGCCTAACAGGGATCGATGAGCAGTTCTTC. The chain is built from TRBV6-2 or TRBV6-3 and TRBJ2-1; tentative D call: TRBD1 (6 bases). The V and J ends lost 6 bases and 8 bases respectively, with 14 bases between them. Germline-derived CDR1 and CDR2 are MNHEY and SVGEGT. The CDR3 runs to 13 residues.

The V call is TRBV20-1, the J call TRBJ1-1; 8 bases map to TRBD1. This CDR3 has 17 amino acids. CDR1 DFQATT and CDR2 SNEGSKA come from the germline V gene (reference sequence). V dropped 1 base and J dropped 1; count of bases not matched to a gene: 11. This CDR3 reads CSARGELTGGWNTEAFF. The DNA of the CDR3 is TGCAGTGCTAGAGGCGAATTAACAGGGGGATGGAACACTGAAGCTTTCTTT.

In nucleotides, the CDR3 is TGTGCCAGCAGCCATGGGGAAGGACTGGGGGGACACAATGAGCAGTTCTTC. It encodes CASSHGEGLGGHNEQFF. The J gene is TRBJ2-1, the V gene TRBV4-2, with TRBD2 as a possible D gene (6 bases). The CDR3 contains 17 residues. Germline CDR1 LGHNA, CDR2 YNFKEQ. The V end was cut by 3 bases, the J end by 5 bases, with 20 bases between.

The rearrangement joins TRBV14 to TRBJ2-2; D perhaps matches TRBD1 (7 bases). Trimming stripped 1 base from V and 2 bases from J, with 20 bases between. CDR1 and CDR2 from the germline V gene are SGHDN and FVKESK. The length of the CDR3 is 19 residues. DNA of the CDR3: TGTGCCAGCAGCCAAGTTGCGGGACAGCCCCGACTAAACACCGGGGAGCTGTTTTTT. This translates into CASSQVAGQPRLNTGELFF.

The V gene is TRBV6-6, the J gene TRBJ2-7; the D gene is possibly TRBD1 (5 bases). Deletions cut 5 bases from V and 0 bases from J, with 17 bases between. CDR1 and CDR2 (germline): MNHNY, SVGAGI (reference sequence). This CDR3 has 16 amino acids. The CDR3 loop reads CASSPTIGASSYEQYF. The CDR3 DNA reads TGTGCCAGCAGTCCCACCATTGGGGCCTCCTCCTACGAGCAGTACTTC.

This clonotype was observed a single time. The chain carries TRBV4-3 and TRBJ2-7, with 7 bases identical to TRBD2. Germline V gives CDR1 LGHNA, CDR2 YSLEER. V was clipped by 0 bases and J by 6 bases; unmatched bases: 5. The CDR3 is 14 amino acids. The CDR3 DNA is TGCGCCAGCAGCCAAGAATTGACTAGCCTCGAGCAGTACTTC. Protein sequence: CASSQELTSLEQYF.

This sequence joins TRBV20-1 and TRBJ1-6; D is uncertain. Germline loops: CDR1 DFQATT, CDR2 SNEGSKA (reference sequence). The CDR3 loop spans 15 amino acids. V gave up 3 bases and J gave up 7 bases, with 16 bases separating them. CDR3 bases: TGCAGTGCTAGCCCCGGACGGGGAAGGAATTCACCCCTCCACTTT. It yields the protein CSASPGRGRNSPLHF.

The chain combines TRBV7-2 with TRBJ1-2; D gene uncertain. The V and J ends lost 1 base and 3 bases respectively, with 9 bases between them. Germline loops: CDR1 SGHTA, CDR2 FQGNSA. The CDR3 consists of 14 residues. The DNA of the CDR3 is TGTGCCAGCAGCTTAGGCCCAGGACACTATGGCTACACCTTC. Encoded protein: CASSLGPGHYGYTF.

The chain couples TRBV20-1 to TRBJ2-1, with D possibly called TRBD1 or TRBD2 (5 bases each). V dropped 3 bases and J dropped 14 bases, with 14 bases sitting between them. The CDR3 has 11 amino acids. Germline loops: CDR1 DFQATT, CDR2 SNEGSKA (reference sequence). Written as DNA, the CDR3 is TGCAGTGCTAGTGAGGGGTTCGTTGAGTTCTTC. It is translated as CSASEGFVEFF.